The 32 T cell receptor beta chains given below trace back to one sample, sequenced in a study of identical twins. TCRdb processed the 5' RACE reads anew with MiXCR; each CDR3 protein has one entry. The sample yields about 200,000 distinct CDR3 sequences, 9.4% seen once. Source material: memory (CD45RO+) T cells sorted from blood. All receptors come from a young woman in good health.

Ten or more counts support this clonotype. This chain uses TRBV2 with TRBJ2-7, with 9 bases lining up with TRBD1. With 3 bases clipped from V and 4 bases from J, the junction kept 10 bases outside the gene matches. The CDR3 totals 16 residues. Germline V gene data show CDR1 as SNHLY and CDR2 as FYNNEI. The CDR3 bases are TGTGCCAGCAGTGATCCTACGGGACAGGGCAATTACGAGCAGTACTTC. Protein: CASSDPTGQGNYEQYF.

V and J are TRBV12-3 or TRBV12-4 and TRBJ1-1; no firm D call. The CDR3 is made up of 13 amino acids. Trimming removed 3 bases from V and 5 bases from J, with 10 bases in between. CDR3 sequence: CASSFSAGTEAFF. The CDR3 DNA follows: TGTGCCAGCAGTTTTTCCGCAGGTACTGAAGCTTTCTTT.

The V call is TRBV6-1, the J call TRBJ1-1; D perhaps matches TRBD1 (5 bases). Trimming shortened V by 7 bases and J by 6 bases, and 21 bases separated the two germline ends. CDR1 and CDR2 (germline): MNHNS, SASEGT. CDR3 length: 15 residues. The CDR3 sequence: CASTEEGRGGPEAFF. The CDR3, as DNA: TGTGCCAGCACAGAAGAGGGGCGCGGTGGGCCTGAAGCTTTCTTT.

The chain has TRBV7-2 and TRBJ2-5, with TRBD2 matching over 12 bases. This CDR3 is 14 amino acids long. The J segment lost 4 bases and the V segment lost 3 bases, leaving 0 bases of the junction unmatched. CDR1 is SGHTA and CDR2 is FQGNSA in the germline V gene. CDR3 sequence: CASSLGLAGETQYF. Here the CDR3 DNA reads TGTGCCAGCAGCTTGGGACTAGCGGGAGAGACCCAGTACTTC. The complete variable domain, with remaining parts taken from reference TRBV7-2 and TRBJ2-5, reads GAGVSQSPSNKVTEKGKDVELRCDPISGHTALYWYRQSLGQGLEFLIYFQGNSAPDKSGLPSDRFSAERTGGSVSTLTIQRTQQEDSAVYLCASSLGLAGETQYFGPGTRLLVL.

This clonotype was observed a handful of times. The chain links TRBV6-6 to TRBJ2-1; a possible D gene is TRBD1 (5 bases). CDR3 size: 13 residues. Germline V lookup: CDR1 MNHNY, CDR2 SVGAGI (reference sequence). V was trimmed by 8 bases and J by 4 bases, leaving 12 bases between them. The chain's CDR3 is CASGALGYNEQFF. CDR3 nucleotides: TGTGCCAGCGGGGCCCTAGGGTACAATGAGCAGTTCTTC.

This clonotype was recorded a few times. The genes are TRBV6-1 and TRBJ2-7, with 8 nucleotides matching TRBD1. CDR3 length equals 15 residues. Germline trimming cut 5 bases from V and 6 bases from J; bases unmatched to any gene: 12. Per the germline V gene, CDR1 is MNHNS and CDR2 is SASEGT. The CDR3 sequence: CASSTHVDRAGEQYF. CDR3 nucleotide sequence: TGTGCCAGCAGTACCCATGTGGACAGGGCAGGCGAGCAGTACTTC.

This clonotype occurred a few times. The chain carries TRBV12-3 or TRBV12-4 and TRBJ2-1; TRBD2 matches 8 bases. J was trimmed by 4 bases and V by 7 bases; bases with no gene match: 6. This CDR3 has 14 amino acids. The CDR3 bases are TGTGCCAGCACACACGGGGGGGGATACAATGAGCAGTTCTTC. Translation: CASTHGGGYNEQFF.

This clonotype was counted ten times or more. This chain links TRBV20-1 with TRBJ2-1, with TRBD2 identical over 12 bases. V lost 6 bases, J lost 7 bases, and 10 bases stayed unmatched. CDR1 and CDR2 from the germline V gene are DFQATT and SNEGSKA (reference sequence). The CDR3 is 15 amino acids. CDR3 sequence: CSAHAPGLAGNEQFF. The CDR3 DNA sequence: TGCAGTGCCCATGCCCCGGGACTAGCGGGTAATGAGCAGTTCTTC.

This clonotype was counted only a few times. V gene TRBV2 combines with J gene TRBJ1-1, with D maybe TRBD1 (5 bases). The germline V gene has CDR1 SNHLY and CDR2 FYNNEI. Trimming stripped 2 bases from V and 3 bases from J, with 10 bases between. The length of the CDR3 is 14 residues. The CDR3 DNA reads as TGTGCCAGCAGTGAACGTGGACAAGACACTGAAGCTTTCTTT. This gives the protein CASSERGQDTEAFF. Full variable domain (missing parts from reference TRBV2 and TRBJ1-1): EPEVTQTPSHQVTQMGQEVILRCVPISNHLYFYWYRQILGQKVEFLVSFYNNEISEKSEIFDDQFSVERPDGSNFTLKIRSTKLEDSAMYFCASSERGQDTEAFFGQGTRLTVV.

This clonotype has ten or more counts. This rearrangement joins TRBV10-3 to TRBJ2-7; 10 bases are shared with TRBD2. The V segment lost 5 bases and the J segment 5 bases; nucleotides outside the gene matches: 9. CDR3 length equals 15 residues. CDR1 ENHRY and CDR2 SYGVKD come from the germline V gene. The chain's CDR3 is CAISSSGGTYNEQYF. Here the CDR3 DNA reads TGTGCCATCAGTTCTAGCGGGGGAACATACAACGAGCAGTACTTC.

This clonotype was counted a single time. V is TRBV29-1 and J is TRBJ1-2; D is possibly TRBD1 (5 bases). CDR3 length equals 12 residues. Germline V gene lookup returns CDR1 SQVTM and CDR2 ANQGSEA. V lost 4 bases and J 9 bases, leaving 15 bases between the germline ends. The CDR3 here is CSVGDSRSSYTF. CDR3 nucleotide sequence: TGCAGCGTTGGAGACAGTCGTAGTAGCTACACCTTC. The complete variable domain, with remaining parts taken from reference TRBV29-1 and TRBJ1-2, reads SAVISQKPSRDICQRGTSLTIQCQVDSQVTMMFWYRQQPGQSLTLIATANQGSEATYESGFVIDKFPISRPNLTFSTLTVSNMSPEDSSIYLCSVGDSRSSYTFGSGTRLTVV.

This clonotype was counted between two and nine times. The CDR3 spells CASSYLGQGTNEKLFF. Written as DNA, the CDR3 is TGTGCCAGCAGTTACCTAGGACAGGGAACTAATGAAAAACTGTTTTTT. This chain connects TRBV6-5 to TRBJ1-4, with TRBD1 identical over 8 bases. The length of the CDR3 is 16 residues. The trim removed 2 bases at V and 1 base at J, leaving 3 bases unmatched. Germline-derived CDR1 and CDR2 are MNHEY and SVGAGI.

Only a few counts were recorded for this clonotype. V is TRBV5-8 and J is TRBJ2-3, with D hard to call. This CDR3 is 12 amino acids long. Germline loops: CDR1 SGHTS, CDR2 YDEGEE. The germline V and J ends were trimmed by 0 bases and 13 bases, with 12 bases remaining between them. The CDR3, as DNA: TGTGCCAGCAGCTTGGGCCCTGAAAGGGAGTATTTT. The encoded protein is CASSLGPEREYF.

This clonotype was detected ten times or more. In DNA, the CDR3 is TGTGCCAGTAGCAGGGCCCATGGCGATGGCTACACCTTC. This codes for CASSRAHGDGYTF. V is TRBV7-2 and J is TRBJ1-2, with D perhaps matching TRBD1 (5 bases). CDR3 size: 13 residues. CDR1 SGHTA and CDR2 FQGNSA come from the germline V gene. Trimming removed 9 bases from V and 6 bases from J, with 17 bases in between.

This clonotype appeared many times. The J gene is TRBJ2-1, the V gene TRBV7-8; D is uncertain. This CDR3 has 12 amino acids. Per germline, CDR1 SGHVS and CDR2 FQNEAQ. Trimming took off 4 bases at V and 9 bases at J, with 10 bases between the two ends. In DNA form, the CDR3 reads TGTGCCAGCAGCTACCGTGGTGGTGAGCAGTTCTTC. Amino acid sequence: CASSYRGGEQFF.

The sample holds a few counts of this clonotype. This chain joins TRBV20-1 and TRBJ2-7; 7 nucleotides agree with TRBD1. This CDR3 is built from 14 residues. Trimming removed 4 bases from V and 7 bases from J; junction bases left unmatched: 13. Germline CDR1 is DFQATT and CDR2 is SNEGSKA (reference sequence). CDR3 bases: TGCAGTGCTAACACCCTGGGACAGCCGGGGGAGCAGTACTTC. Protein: CSANTLGQPGEQYF.

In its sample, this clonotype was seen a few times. The CDR3 is CASSLGASGQNIQYF. DNA of the CDR3: TGTGCCAGCAGCTTAGGGGCTAGCGGACAAAACATTCAGTACTTC. V gene TRBV7-9 combines with J gene TRBJ2-4, with TRBD2 matching over 7 bases. The V gene end was trimmed by 1 base and the J gene end by 5 bases; junction bases not matched to a gene: 5. The germline gives CDR1 SEHNR, CDR2 FQNEAQ (reference sequence). The CDR3 totals 15 residues. Full variable domain (missing parts from reference TRBV7-9 and TRBJ2-4): DTGVSQNPRHKITKRGQNVTFRCDPISEHNRLYWYRQTLGQGPEFLTYFQNEAQLEKSRLLSDRFSAERPKGSFSTLEIQRTEQGDSAMYLCASSLGASGQNIQYFGAGTRLSVL.

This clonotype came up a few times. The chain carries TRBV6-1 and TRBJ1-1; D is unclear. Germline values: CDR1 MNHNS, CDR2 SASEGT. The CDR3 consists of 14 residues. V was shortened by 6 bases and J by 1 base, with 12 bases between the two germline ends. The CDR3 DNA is TGTGCCAGCAGCAAAGCCATCAGGAACACTGAAGCTTTCTTT. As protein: CASSKAIRNTEAFF.

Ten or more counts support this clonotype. The DNA for the CDR3 is TGTGCCAGCAGCTTCCGGGACAGGGATCATGGCTACACCTTC. It specifies CASSFRDRDHGYTF. The chain joins TRBV13 to TRBJ1-2, with 9 nucleotides matching TRBD1. The CDR3 length is 14 residues. Trimming at V came to 3 bases and at J to 6 bases, leaving 5 bases not matched to a gene. From germline, CDR1 is PRHDT and CDR2 FYEKMQ (reference sequence).

CDR3 protein: CSARPGLAARGSYNEQFF. The CDR3, as DNA: TGCAGTGCCAGACCGGGACTAGCGGCCAGGGGTTCCTACAATGAGCAGTTCTTC. The rearrangement joins TRBV20-1 to TRBJ2-1, with 11 nucleotides matching TRBD2. The CDR3 covers 18 residues. Trimming at V came to 6 bases and at J to 1 base, leaving 14 bases not matched to a gene. Germline V CDR1 and CDR2: DFQATT, SNEGSKA (reference sequence).

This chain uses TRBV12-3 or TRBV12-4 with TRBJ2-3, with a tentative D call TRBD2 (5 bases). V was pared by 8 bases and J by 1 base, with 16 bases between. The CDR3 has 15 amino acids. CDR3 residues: CASALRADRTDTQYF. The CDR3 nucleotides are TGTGCCAGCGCCCTCAGAGCGGACCGCACAGATACGCAGTATTTT.

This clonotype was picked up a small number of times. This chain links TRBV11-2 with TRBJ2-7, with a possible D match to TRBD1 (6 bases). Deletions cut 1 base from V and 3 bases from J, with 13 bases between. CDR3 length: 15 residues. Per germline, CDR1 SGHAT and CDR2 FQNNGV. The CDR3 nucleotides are TGTGCCAGCAGCTTAGCGGGGATAGGGGGCTACGAGCAGTACTTC. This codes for CASSLAGIGGYEQYF.

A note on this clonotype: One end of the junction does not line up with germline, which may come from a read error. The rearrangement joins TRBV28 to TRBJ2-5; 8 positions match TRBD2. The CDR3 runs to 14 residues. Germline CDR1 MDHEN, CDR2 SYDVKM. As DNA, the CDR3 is TGTGCCAGCAGCCCTTCGGGGGGGAGGGAGACCCAGCACTTC. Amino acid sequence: CASSPSGGRETQHF.

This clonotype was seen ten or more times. The CDR3 DNA reads as TGTGCCAGCAGTTTATTGGCACCGCGGGGCGCAAACAATGAGCAGTTCTTC. Protein sequence: CASSLLAPRGANNEQFF. V is TRBV12-3 or TRBV12-4 and J is TRBJ2-1, with a possible D match to TRBD2 (6 bases). The V gene lost 2 bases and the J gene lost 5 bases, with 19 bases spanning the gap. The CDR3 length is 17 residues.

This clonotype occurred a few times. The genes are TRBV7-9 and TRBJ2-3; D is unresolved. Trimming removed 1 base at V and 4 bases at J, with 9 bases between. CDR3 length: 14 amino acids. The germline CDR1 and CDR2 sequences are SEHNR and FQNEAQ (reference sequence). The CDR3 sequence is CASSLDRTPDTQYF. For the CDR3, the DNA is TGTGCCAGCAGCTTAGACCGAACCCCAGATACGCAGTATTTT.

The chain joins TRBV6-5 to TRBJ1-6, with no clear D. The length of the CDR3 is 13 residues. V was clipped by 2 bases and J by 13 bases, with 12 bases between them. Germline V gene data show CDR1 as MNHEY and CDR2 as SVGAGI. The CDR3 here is CASSYPHGGPLHF. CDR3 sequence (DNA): TGTGCCAGCAGTTACCCACACGGAGGGCCCCTCCACTTT.

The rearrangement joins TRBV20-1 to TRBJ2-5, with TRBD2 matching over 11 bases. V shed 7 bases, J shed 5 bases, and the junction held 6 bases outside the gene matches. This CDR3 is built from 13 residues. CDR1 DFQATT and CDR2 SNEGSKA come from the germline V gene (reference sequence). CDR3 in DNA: TGCAGTGTGAGTCCTAGCGGGAGGGAGACCCAGTACTTC. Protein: CSVSPSGRETQYF.

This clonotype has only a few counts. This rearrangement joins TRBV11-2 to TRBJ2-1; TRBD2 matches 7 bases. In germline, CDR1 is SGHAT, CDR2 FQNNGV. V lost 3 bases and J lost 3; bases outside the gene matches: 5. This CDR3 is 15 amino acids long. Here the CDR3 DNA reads TGTGCCAGCAGCTTTAGGGGAGGGGTCTACAATGAGCAGTTCTTC. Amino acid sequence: CASSFRGGVYNEQFF.

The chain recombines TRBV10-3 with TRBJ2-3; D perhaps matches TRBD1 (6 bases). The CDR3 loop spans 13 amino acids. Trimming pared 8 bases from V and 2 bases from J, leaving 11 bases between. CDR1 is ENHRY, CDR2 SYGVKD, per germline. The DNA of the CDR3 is TGTGCCATCCGGGACACAAACACAGATACGCAGTATTTT. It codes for CAIRDTNTDTQYF.

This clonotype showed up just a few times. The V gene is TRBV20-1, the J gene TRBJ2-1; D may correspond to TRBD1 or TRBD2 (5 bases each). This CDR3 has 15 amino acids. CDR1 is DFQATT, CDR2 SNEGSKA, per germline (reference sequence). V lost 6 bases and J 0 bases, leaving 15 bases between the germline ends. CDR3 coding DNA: TGCAGTGCAGAAACCGGGACCCGCTCCTACAATGAGCAGTTCTTC. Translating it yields CSAETGTRSYNEQFF.

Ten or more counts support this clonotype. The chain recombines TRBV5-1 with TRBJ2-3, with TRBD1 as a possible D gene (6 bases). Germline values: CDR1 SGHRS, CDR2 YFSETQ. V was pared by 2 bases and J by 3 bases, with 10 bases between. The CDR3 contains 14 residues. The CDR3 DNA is TGCGCCAGCAGCTTTAGACAGGCTACAGATACGCAGTATTTT. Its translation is CASSFRQATDTQYF. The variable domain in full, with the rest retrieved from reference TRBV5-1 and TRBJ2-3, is KAGVTQTPRYLIKTRGQQVTLSCSPISGHRSVSWYQQTPGQGLQFLFEYFSETQRNKGNFPGRFSGRQFSNSRSEMNVSTLELGDSALYLCASSFRQATDTQYFGPGTRLTVL.

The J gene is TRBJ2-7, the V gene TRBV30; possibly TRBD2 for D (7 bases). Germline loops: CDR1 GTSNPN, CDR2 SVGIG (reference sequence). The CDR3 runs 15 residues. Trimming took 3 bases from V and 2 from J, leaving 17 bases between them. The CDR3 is CAWSRGGGPAYEQYF. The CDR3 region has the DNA TGTGCCTGGAGCCGAGGGGGGGGTCCGGCCTACGAGCAGTACTTC.